Presented here are 10 T cell receptor beta chains from one specimen sequenced in a study of OX40 agonist ivuxolimab in advanced cancers. Profiled with immunoSEQ multiplex PCR; TCRdb holds only in-frame clones, not every one. Of around 70,000 clones in the sample, roughly 90% are singletons; the top ten hold approximately 1%. The sequenced sample was CD4+ or CD8+ T cells sorted from blood, obtained in a trial of the OX40 agonist ivuxolimab. The receptor source for this set is an adult with an advanced solid tumor such as melanoma, head and neck, liver or kidney cancer.

This clone was seen a few times. V usage is TRBV28 and J usage is TRBJ2-7; 7 bases fit TRBD2. The CDR3 contains 14 residues. Unmatched junction bases numbered 9, after V lost 7 bases and J lost 3 bases. Germline V CDR1 and CDR2: MDHEN, SYDVKM. CDR3 DNA sequence: TGTGCCAGCACCATGGGAGGGAGAGGCTACGAGCAGTACTTC. Residues: CASTMGGRGYEQYF.

The CDR3 is CASSTNRDTQYF. CDR3 coding DNA: TGTGCCAGTAGTACAAATCGAGATACGCAGTATTTT. The gene calls are TRBV19 and TRBJ2-3; no definite D call. This CDR3 has 12 residues. Trimming cost V 4 bases and J 5 bases, with 7 bases left between them. Germline assignment: CDR1 LNHDA and CDR2 SQIVND (reference sequence).

In DNA, the CDR3 is TGTGCCAGCAGGAAAAGCGGGAGCTCCTACAATGAGCAGTTCTTC. Residues: CASRKSGSSYNEQFF. The V and J genes are TRBV28 and TRBJ2-1; 8 bases agree with TRBD2. This CDR3 contains 15 residues. Germline V gene data show CDR1 as MDHEN and CDR2 as SYDVKM. The junction had 4 bases not matched to a gene; V was cut back by 6 bases and J by 0 bases.

The chain employs TRBV9 and TRBJ1-6; D gene uncertain. V was shortened by 4 bases and J by 7 bases, with 6 bases between the two germline ends. This CDR3 region has 12 residues. From germline, CDR1 is SGDLS and CDR2 YYNGEE. DNA of the CDR3: TGTGCCAGCAGCAGGGTAAATTCACCCCTCCACTTT. It encodes CASSRVNSPLHF.

The CDR3 loop is CASSYLAGDPTDTQYF. The CDR3 nucleotides are TGCGCCAGCAGCTACTTAGCGGGAGACCCCACAGATACGCAGTATTTT. The rearrangement uses TRBV5-1 and TRBJ2-3; TRBD2 agrees at 9 bases. Germline trimming cut 3 bases from V and 2 bases from J; bases unmatched to any gene: 7. The CDR3 is 16 amino acids. The germline gives CDR1 SGHRS, CDR2 YFSETQ.

The chain recombines TRBV7-2 with TRBJ2-7; a possible D gene is TRBD1 (6 bases). The CDR3 contains 15 residues. Germline CDR1 SGHTA, CDR2 FQGNSA. The V end lost 3 bases, the J end lost 1 base, and 13 bases lay between the germline ends. CDR3 bases: TGTGCCAGCAGCTTCGGACAGTGGGGGTCCTACGAGCAGTACTTC. Encoded protein: CASSFGQWGSYEQYF. Variable domain in full (rest from reference TRBV7-2 and TRBJ2-7): GAGVSQSPSNKVTEKGKDVELRCDPISGHTALYWYRQSLGQGLEFLIYFQGNSAPDKSGLPSDRFSAERTGGSVSTLTIQRTQQEDSAVYLCASSFGQWGSYEQYFGPGTRLTVT.

The DNA of the CDR3 is TGCGCCAGCAGATATTCGACAGGGCCTAACTATGGCTACACCTTC. Encoded protein: CASRYSTGPNYGYTF. This chain uses TRBV5-1 with TRBJ1-2; 7 positions match TRBD1. From germline, CDR1 is SGHRS and CDR2 YFSETQ. The V segment lost 5 bases and the J segment 0 bases; nucleotides outside the gene matches: 7. This CDR3 has 15 residues.

The CDR3 reads CASSDSGRQYF. In DNA form, the CDR3 reads TGTGCCAGCAGTGACTCCGGGAGGCAGTATTTT. The J gene is TRBJ2-3, the V gene TRBV27, with D perhaps matching TRBD2 (6 bases). The V and J ends lost 5 bases and 11 bases respectively, with 11 bases between them. Germline CDR1 and CDR2: MNHEY and SMNVEV (reference sequence). The CDR3 consists of 11 residues.

This clone appeared a single time. This sequence joins TRBV29-1 and TRBJ1-1; D gene unclear. The germline gives CDR1 SQVTM, CDR2 ANQGSEA. V was shortened by 0 bases and J by 8 bases, with 7 bases between the two germline ends. This CDR3 region has 11 residues. In DNA, the CDR3 is TGCAGCGTTGAAGAGCCTATAGAAGCTTTCTTT. This encodes CSVEEPIEAFF. The variable domain in full, completed from reference TRBV29-1 and TRBJ1-1, reads SAVISQKPSRDICQRGTSLTIQCQVDSQVTMMFWYRQQPGQSLTLIATANQGSEATYESGFVIDKFPISRPNLTFSTLTVSNMSPEDSSIYLCSVEEPIEAFFGQGTRLTVV.

The rearrangement links TRBV29-1 to TRBJ2-1, with D possibly matching TRBD1 (5 bases). CDR3 length: 14 amino acids. Looked up from germline, CDR1 is SQVTM and CDR2 is ANQGSEA. Trimming took off 7 bases at V and 0 bases at J, with 13 bases between the two ends. This chain's CDR3 is CSGTKQGSYNEQFF. The CDR3 DNA sequence: TGCAGCGGTACAAAGCAGGGCTCCTACAATGAGCAGTTCTTC.